These 19 T cell receptor beta chains came from one sample sequenced in a study of shared clonotypes between healthy human individuals. TCRdb's table, derived via immunoSEQ multiplex PCR, lists solely in-frame clones and lacks some. The sample lists a few hundred thousand clones, around three quarters occurring once. Sequencing was performed on PBMCs. Source of these receptors: a woman in her thirties or forties in good health. Some clones in this sample may be carry-over from other donors' samples.

The gene calls are TRBV7-6 and TRBJ2-2, with 7 bases aligning to TRBD1. The CDR3 has 17 residues. V lost 5 bases and J lost 0; bases outside the gene matches: 9. Germline V gene lookup returns CDR1 SGHVS and CDR2 FNYEAQ. In nucleotides, the CDR3 is TGTGCCAGCAGCCTGCGACAGGGTTGGGCGAACACCGGGGAGCTGTTTTTT. Translation gives CASSLRQGWANTGELFF.

This CDR3 reads CASSVRQWSETQYF. The CDR3 nucleotides read TGCGCCAGCAGTGTGAGACAGTGGAGTGAGACCCAGTACTTC. The chain links TRBV10-2 to TRBJ2-5; the D gene is possibly TRBD1 (5 bases). Between the trimmed V and J ends, which lost 4 bases and 5 bases, there was a span of 14 bases. CDR1 is WSHSY and CDR2 is SAAADI in the germline V gene. The CDR3 runs 14 residues.

The rearrangement joins TRBV6-5 to TRBJ2-7; 11 positions agree with TRBD1. Germline V lookup: CDR1 MNHEY, CDR2 SVGAGI. CDR3 length: 15 amino acids. V lost 6 bases and J lost 0; bases outside the gene matches: 4. DNA for the CDR3: TGTGCCAGCAGCCCCGGGACAGGGGGCTCCTACGAGCAGTACTTC. Its protein is CASSPGTGGSYEQYF.

The V call is TRBV27, the J call TRBJ2-5, with 9 bases aligning to TRBD1. Trimming cost V 8 bases and J 3 bases; bases outside gene matches: 7. Germline CDR1 MNHEY, CDR2 SMNVEV (reference sequence). This CDR3 has 14 amino acids. CDR3 DNA: TGTGCCAGCTCGATGGACAGGGGAGAAGAGACCCAGTACTTC. Amino acid sequence: CASSMDRGEETQYF.

This chain links TRBV2 with TRBJ2-7; 8 nucleotides align to TRBD1. CDR1 and CDR2 from the germline V gene are SNHLY and FYNNEI. J was trimmed by 8 bases and V by 6 bases; bases with no gene match: 6. The CDR3 spans 12 residues. CDR3 loop: CASRLTGGKQYF. The CDR3, as DNA: TGTGCCAGCAGACTCACAGGGGGGAAGCAGTACTTC.

Turning to this clone: One end of the junction varies from germline; a read error may be responsible. CDR3 DNA: TGTGCCAGTACCTCAGGGGGAGGAAATCATCACTTC. This encodes CASTSGGGNHHF. The chain is built from TRBV19 and TRBJ2-5; D perhaps matches TRBD1 (7 bases). This CDR3 spans 12 amino acids. Germline-derived CDR1 and CDR2 are LNHDA and SQIVND (reference sequence). Full variable domain (outside the CDR3, taken from reference TRBV19 and TRBJ2-5): DGGITQSPKYLFRKEGQNVTLSCEQNLNHDAMYWYRQDPGQGLRLIYYSQIVNDFQKGDIAEGYSVSREKKESFPLTVTSAQKNPTAFYLCASTSGGGNHHFGPGTRLLVL.

This clone has only one observation. J is TRBJ2-7 and V is TRBV5-4; TRBD2 matches at 7 bases. This CDR3 is built from 14 residues. Germline assignment: CDR1 SGHNT and CDR2 YYREEE (reference sequence). With V trimmed by 6 bases and J by 6 bases, 12 bases remained unmatched. This CDR3 reads CASTPGAGAFEQYF. The CDR3 DNA sequence: TGTGCCAGCACCCCCGGCGCGGGAGCTTTCGAGCAGTACTTC.

V usage is TRBV28 and J usage is TRBJ1-5; TRBD1 is a possible D gene (6 bases). The CDR3 has 16 residues. Germline V gene data show CDR1 as MDHEN and CDR2 as SYDVKM. The ends were cut back, 5 bases at V and 4 bases at J, with 18 bases in the middle. CDR3 in DNA: TGTGCCAGCAGTACAAGCGCAGGGGCGAGTAATCAGCCCCAGCATTTT. Translation gives CASSTSAGASNQPQHF.

V and J are TRBV5-1 and TRBJ2-3; TRBD1 is a possible D gene (5 bases). Trimming left V 4 bases short and J 6 bases short, with 15 bases between. The CDR3 extends over 14 amino acids. Per germline, CDR1 SGHRS and CDR2 YFSETQ. The DNA for the CDR3 is TGCGCCAGCAGCCCAGGACAAGTCCCCGATACGCAGTATTTT. It encodes CASSPGQVPDTQYF.

Points on this clone: The identical CDR3 is also encoded by other nucleotide sequences in the sample. The chain couples TRBV7-3 to TRBJ2-1; 14 positions agree with TRBD2. Germline V gene data show CDR1 as SGHTA and CDR2 as FQGTGA. With 6 bases clipped from V and 7 bases from J, the junction kept 5 bases outside the gene matches. CDR3 length: 15 amino acids. DNA for the CDR3: TGTGCCAGCAGTCTTGGGACTAGCGGGAGTAATGAGCAGTTCTTC. Amino acids: CASSLGTSGSNEQFF.

This clone is a singleton in its sample. CDR3 coding DNA: TGCGCCAGCAGCCCTGGGGAGGGCATGAACACTGAAGCTTTCTTT. It yields the protein CASSPGEGMNTEAFF. This rearrangement joins TRBV5-1 to TRBJ1-1; D not certain. Trimming pared 4 bases from V and 0 bases from J, leaving 13 bases between. Germline V gene data show CDR1 as SGHRS and CDR2 as YFSETQ. The CDR3 extends over 15 amino acids.

The chain uses TRBV7-2 and TRBJ2-7; the match to TRBD2 covers 11 bases. Germline assignment: CDR1 SGHTA and CDR2 FQGNSA. The CDR3 has 17 residues. V was pared by 5 bases and J by 2 bases, with 11 bases of the junction left unmatched. This CDR3 reads CASSLLRGTSGTYEQYF. The CDR3 DNA reads TGTGCCAGCAGCCTTCTGCGTGGGACTAGCGGTACCTACGAGCAGTACTTC. The complete variable domain, with remaining parts taken from reference TRBV7-2 and TRBJ2-7, reads GAGVSQSPSNKVTEKGKDVELRCDPISGHTALYWYRQSLGQGLEFLIYFQGNSAPDKSGLPSDRFSAERTGGSVSTLTIQRTQQEDSAVYLCASSLLRGTSGTYEQYFGPGTRLTVT.

The chain employs TRBV5-4 and TRBJ2-2; 12 nucleotides align to TRBD1. The V segment lost 4 bases and the J segment 3 bases; nucleotides outside the gene matches: 4. The CDR3 is made up of 16 amino acids. The germline gives CDR1 SGHNT, CDR2 YYREEE (reference sequence). Here the CDR3 DNA reads TGTGCCAGCAGCAGGGACAGGGGGCGATACACCGGGGAGCTGTTTTTT. It yields the protein CASSRDRGRYTGELFF.

The chain combines TRBV6-1 with TRBJ2-5; 10 bases align to TRBD1. The CDR3 is 14 residues long. J gave up 2 bases and V 4 bases, and 1 base lay outside the gene matches. Germline V gene lookup returns CDR1 MNHNS and CDR2 SASEGT. In nucleotides, the CDR3 is TGTGCCAGCAGTGGGACAGGGGGACAAGAGACCCAGTACTTC. It specifies CASSGTGGQETQYF.

The V gene is TRBV5-8, the J gene TRBJ2-1; D unresolved. The CDR3 runs to 15 residues. V was clipped by 2 bases and J by 0 bases, with 9 bases between them. Germline CDR1 SGHTS, CDR2 YDEGEE. The CDR3 coding sequence is TGTGCCAGCAGCTTCGGCGTCGGCTCCTACAATGAGCAGTTCTTC. Translating it yields CASSFGVGSYNEQFF. The full variable domain, its missing parts supplied by reference TRBV5-8 and TRBJ2-1, is EAGVTQSPTHLIKTRGQQATLRCSPISGHTSVYWYQQALGLGLQFLLWYDEGEERNRGNFPPRFSGRQFPNYSSELNVNALELEDSALYLCASSFGVGSYNEQFFGPGTRLTVL.

This clone was picked up a small number of times. The chain has TRBV5-4 and TRBJ2-2; TRBD1 agrees at 9 bases. This CDR3 contains 15 residues. The junction had 6 bases not matched to a gene; V was cut back by 5 bases and J by 4 bases. Germline V CDR1 and CDR2: SGHNT, YYREEE (reference sequence). The CDR3 region is CASREADRGTGELFF. The CDR3 DNA reads TGTGCCAGCAGGGAAGCGGACAGGGGCACCGGGGAGCTGTTTTTT.

V and J are TRBV7-9 and TRBJ2-7, with TRBD2 matching 10 bases. This CDR3 has 13 amino acids. Germline CDR1 SEHNR, CDR2 FQNEAQ (reference sequence). Trimming removed 5 bases from V and 3 bases from J; junction bases left unmatched: 1. The CDR3 region has the DNA TGTGCCAGCAGCCCTAGCGGGAGCTACGAGCAGTACTTC. This encodes CASSPSGSYEQYF.

The chain combines TRBV5-1 with TRBJ2-1; 9 bases align to TRBD1. V trimming: 4 bases; J trimming: 7 bases; junction bases outside the gene matches: 6. Germline loops: CDR1 SGHRS, CDR2 YFSETQ. The CDR3 length is 14 residues. CDR3 residues: CASSVQGAQNEQFF. CDR3 bases: TGCGCCAGCAGCGTACAGGGGGCTCAGAATGAGCAGTTCTTC.

The chain has TRBV5-6 and TRBJ1-1; 8 bases match TRBD1. This CDR3 is built from 15 residues. Germline-derived CDR1 and CDR2 are SGHDT and YYEEEE. Trimming cost V 2 bases and J 3 bases; bases outside gene matches: 6. The CDR3 spells CASSFAGGRHTEAFF. CDR3 sequence (DNA): TGTGCCAGCAGCTTTGCAGGGGGCAGACACACTGAAGCTTTCTTT.